The 12 T cell receptor beta chains in this list originate from one sample, sequenced in a study of T cell changes during pregnancy in multiple sclerosis (dated 2019 in TCRdb). The library was built by means of the immunoSEQ multiplex PCR assay. In TCRdb, the immuneACCESS table is reduced to in-frame sequences with V and J assigned. These tables do not hold every clone; where another copy was compared, an unresolved V gene accounts for under half, and the others remain unexplained. This sample is represented by 47,000 or so clones; 94% of them were singletons. The ten most abundant clones make up over 0.45% of the sample. The sequenced sample was CD4+ T cells from peripheral blood mononuclear cells, obtained in the first trimester of pregnancy. Receptors were obtained from a female donor with multiple sclerosis, enrolled in a pregnancy study.

This chain joins TRBV5-4 and TRBJ1-2; 11 nucleotides agree with TRBD1. The CDR3 is made up of 17 amino acids. The ends lost 4 bases at V and 6 bases at J; junction bases unmatched: 14. Germline V gene sequence: CDR1 SGHNT, CDR2 YYREEE (reference sequence). This CDR3 is CASSPPGQGVRANGYTF. CDR3 nucleotides: TGTGCCAGCAGCCCACCGGGACAGGGGGTAAGGGCTAATGGCTACACCTTC.

The V gene is TRBV19, the J gene TRBJ1-2; D is unclear. The CDR3 has 13 residues. Between the trimmed V and J ends, which lost 7 bases and 5 bases, there was a span of 14 bases. Germline lookup yields CDR1 LNHDA and CDR2 SQIVND (reference sequence). Written as DNA, the CDR3 is TGTGCCAGTATGAGGGAAGCGGCTTATGGCTACACCTTC. Translating gives CASMREAAYGYTF.

This chain links TRBV11-2 with TRBJ2-2, with 10 bases lining up with TRBD2. This CDR3 is built from 15 residues. With V trimmed by 1 base and J by 7 bases, 3 bases remained unmatched. Per the germline V gene, CDR1 is SGHAT and CDR2 is FQNNGV. In nucleotides, the CDR3 is TGTGCCAGCAGCTTAGTAGCGGGGGGTGTCGGGGAGCTGTTTTTT. Translation: CASSLVAGGVGELFF.

The V and J genes are TRBV4-1 and TRBJ2-5; 8 bases agree with TRBD2. Germline V gives CDR1 MGHRA, CDR2 YSYEKL. The CDR3 is 17 residues long. V lost 0 bases and J lost 0; bases outside the gene matches: 6. Here the CDR3 DNA reads TGCGCCAGCAGCCAAGATTCCGGGGGGGTATACCAAGAGACCCAGTACTTC. This translates into CASSQDSGGVYQETQYF.

V and J are TRBV18 and TRBJ1-1; weak D call: TRBD1 (5 bases). The V gene's germline CDR1 is KGHSH and CDR2 LQKENI. The CDR3 totals 15 residues. V was trimmed by 6 bases and J by 5 bases, leaving 19 bases between them. The CDR3 DNA sequence: TGTGCCAGCTCCCGCGTTTTTGGGGCGGAAACTGAAGCTTTCTTT. The encoded protein is CASSRVFGAETEAFF.

V usage is TRBV7-8 and J usage is TRBJ2-7; 7 bases align to TRBD2. Trimming took 5 bases from V and 1 from J; bases not matched to a gene: 5. Germline lookup yields CDR1 SGHVS and CDR2 FQNEAQ. This CDR3 comprises 14 residues. CDR3 nucleotide sequence: TGTGCCAGCAGCAACGGGGGAGGGTCCTACGAGCAGTACTTC. It specifies CASSNGGGSYEQYF. The full variable domain, its missing parts supplied by reference TRBV7-8 and TRBJ2-7, is GAGVSQSPRYKVAKRGQDVALRCDPISGHVSLFWYQQALGQGPEFLTYFQNEAQLDKSGLPSDRFFAERPEGSVSTLKIQRTQQEDSAVYLCASSNGGGSYEQYFGPGTRLTVT.

This chain links TRBV7-9 with TRBJ2-2; weak D call: TRBD1 (6 bases). From germline, CDR1 is SEHNR and CDR2 FQNEAQ (reference sequence). Trimming stripped 7 bases from V and 5 bases from J, with 8 bases between. CDR3 length equals 12 residues. The CDR3 DNA is TGTGCCAGCACAGGGGTGACCGGGGAGCTGTTTTTT. Translating gives CASTGVTGELFF.

The V call is TRBV6-6, the J call TRBJ2-3, with 9 nucleotides matching TRBD1. Trimming at V came to 6 bases and at J to 2 bases, leaving 9 bases not matched to a gene. The CDR3 covers 16 residues. Germline V gene data show CDR1 as MNHNY and CDR2 as SVGAGI (reference sequence). Here the CDR3 reads CASRPPRDRDTDTQYF. DNA of the CDR3: TGTGCCAGCAGGCCCCCCCGGGACAGGGACACAGATACGCAGTATTTT.

This clone was counted once. This sequence joins TRBV19 and TRBJ1-5; a possible D gene is TRBD1 (6 bases). Germline V gene sequence: CDR1 LNHDA, CDR2 SQIVND (reference sequence). V was pared by 1 base and J by 6 bases, with 25 bases between. This CDR3 comprises 19 residues. CDR3 amino acids: CASSIAQLDSRVLFQPQHF. CDR3 in DNA: TGTGCCAGTAGTATAGCTCAACTGGACAGCAGGGTGTTATTTCAGCCCCAGCATTTT.

The chain joins TRBV12-5 to TRBJ1-3; D is possibly TRBD1 (5 bases). Germline CDR1 reads LGHNT; CDR2 reads FRNRAP. Trimming pared 0 bases from V and 4 bases from J, leaving 13 bases between. This CDR3 is 16 amino acids long. CDR3 in DNA: TGTGCTAGTGGTTTGGTACCGGCAGGGCGAGGAAACACCATATATTTT. This codes for CASGLVPAGRGNTIYF.

The rearrangement uses TRBV20-1 and TRBJ1-1; 7 nucleotides line up with TRBD1. V gave up 3 bases and J gave up 7 bases; unmatched junction bases: 2. CDR3 length equals 11 residues. From germline, CDR1 is DFQATT and CDR2 SNEGSKA (reference sequence). CDR3 bases: TGCAGTGCTAGGACAGGGAATGAAGCTTTCTTT. This translates into CSARTGNEAFF.

The genes are TRBV6-5 and TRBJ1-1, with a weak D call TRBD1 (5 bases). CDR1 and CDR2 (germline): MNHEY, SVGAGI. V shed 0 bases and J shed 5 bases, with 13 bases lying between them. This CDR3 is 15 amino acids long. The CDR3 here is CASSYSIGVLTEAFF. The CDR3 DNA reads as TGTGCCAGCAGTTACTCGATAGGGGTATTGACTGAAGCTTTCTTT.